The clone carrying this T cell receptor (beta chain) was detected many times. The data are from a study of breast tumors, draining lymph nodes, adjacent tissues. TCRdb reprocessed the multiplex PCR reads via MiXCR and lists one record per CDR3 protein. Among 150,000 to 200,000 distinct CDR3 sequences, around a third were seen once, and the ten largest hold approximately 4.3%. CDR1 is SGHAT and CDR2 is FQNNGV in the germline V gene. Trimming left V 3 bases short and J 3 bases short, with 9 bases between. This CDR3 is built from 13 residues. Axillary draining lymph nodes of breast cancer patients supplied the node samples.

Sequenced material: axillary lymph node tissue. This rearrangement joins TRBV11-2 to TRBJ2-7; D possibly corresponds to TRBD1 (5 bases). The TCR was taken from a female donor with breast cancer. Some clones in this sample may be carry-over from other donors' samples. The CDR3 DNA reads as TGTGCCAGCAGCTTTTACAGGAGCTACGAGCAGTACTTC. The encoded protein is CASSFYRSYEQYF.